Given below is one T cell receptor beta chain in context. The data are from a study of blood T cell repertoires in COVID-19. CDR1 MNHEY and CDR2 SMNVEV come from the germline V gene (reference sequence). The CDR3 totals 17 residues. The V gene end was trimmed by 4 bases and the J gene end by 3 bases; junction bases not matched to a gene: 8. Profiling relied on immunoSEQ multiplex PCR, and the TCRdb table lists in-frame clones only, not all of them. The sample lists fewer than 350,000 clones, roughly 90% seen once, with 1.7% in the top ten. Study members were between about 18 and 100 years old and lived in roughly 24 US regions.

The clonotype was recovered from a woman between 18 and 29 years old with acute COVID-19. Input material: PBMCs or T cells enriched from blood (not recorded which). The chain combines TRBV27 with TRBJ2-1, with 11 positions matching TRBD2. The CDR3 here is CASSSLAGVVGYNEQFF. CDR3 coding DNA: TGTGCCAGCAGTTCACTAGCGGGAGTAGTGGGCTACAATGAGCAGTTCTTC.